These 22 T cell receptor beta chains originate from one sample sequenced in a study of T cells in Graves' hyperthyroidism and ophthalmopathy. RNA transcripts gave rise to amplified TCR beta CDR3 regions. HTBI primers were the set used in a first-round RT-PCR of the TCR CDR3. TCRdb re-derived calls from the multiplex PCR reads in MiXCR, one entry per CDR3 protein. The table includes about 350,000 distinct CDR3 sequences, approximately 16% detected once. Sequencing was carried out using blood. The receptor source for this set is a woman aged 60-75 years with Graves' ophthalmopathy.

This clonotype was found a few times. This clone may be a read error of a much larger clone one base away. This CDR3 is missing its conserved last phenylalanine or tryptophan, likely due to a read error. CDR3 residues: CASTDGARTDTQYS. For the CDR3, the DNA is TGTGCCAGCACTGACGGGGCGCGCACAGATACGCAGTATTCT. The V call is TRBV12-3 or TRBV12-4, the J call TRBJ2-3; D tentatively fits TRBD1 or TRBD2 (5 bases each). The length of the CDR3 is 14 residues. V was clipped by 7 bases and J by 1 base, with 12 bases between them.

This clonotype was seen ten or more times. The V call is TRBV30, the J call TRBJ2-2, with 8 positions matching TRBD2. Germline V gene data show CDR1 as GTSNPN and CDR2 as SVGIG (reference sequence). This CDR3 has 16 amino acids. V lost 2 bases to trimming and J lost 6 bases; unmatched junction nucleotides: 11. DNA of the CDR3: TGTGCCTGGAGTTCTGGCGGGGCGGGAGGAGCCGGGGAGCTGTTTTTT. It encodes CAWSSGGAGGAGELFF.

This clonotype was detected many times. Written as DNA, the CDR3 is TGTGCCAGCAGCACACGCGACAGGGGGCCCACAGATACGCAGTATTTT. It specifies CASSTRDRGPTDTQYF. V usage is TRBV7-9 and J usage is TRBJ2-3; TRBD1 matches 10 bases. From germline, CDR1 is SEHNR and CDR2 FQNEAQ (reference sequence). The V segment lost 5 bases and the J segment 2 bases; nucleotides outside the gene matches: 7. The CDR3 sequence is 16 residues long.

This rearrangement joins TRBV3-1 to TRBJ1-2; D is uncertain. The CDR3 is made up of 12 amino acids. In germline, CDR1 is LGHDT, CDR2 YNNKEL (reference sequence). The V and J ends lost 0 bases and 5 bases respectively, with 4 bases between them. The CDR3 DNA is TGTGCCAGCAGCCAAGATGGATATGGCTACACCTTC. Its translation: CASSQDGYGYTF.

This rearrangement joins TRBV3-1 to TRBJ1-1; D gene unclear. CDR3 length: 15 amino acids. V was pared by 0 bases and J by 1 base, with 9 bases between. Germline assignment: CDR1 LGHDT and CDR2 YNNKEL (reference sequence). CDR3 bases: TGTGCCAGCAGCCAAGAACCGAGTCAGAACACTGAAGCTTTCTTT. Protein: CASSQEPSQNTEAFF.

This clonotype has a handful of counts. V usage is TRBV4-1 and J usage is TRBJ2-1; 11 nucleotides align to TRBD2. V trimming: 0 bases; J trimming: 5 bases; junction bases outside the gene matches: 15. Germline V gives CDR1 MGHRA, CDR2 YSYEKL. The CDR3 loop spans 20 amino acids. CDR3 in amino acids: CASSQDLTSGSLGKDNEQFF. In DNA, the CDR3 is TGCGCCAGCAGCCAAGATCTCACTAGCGGGAGTCTTGGGAAGGACAATGAGCAGTTCTTC.

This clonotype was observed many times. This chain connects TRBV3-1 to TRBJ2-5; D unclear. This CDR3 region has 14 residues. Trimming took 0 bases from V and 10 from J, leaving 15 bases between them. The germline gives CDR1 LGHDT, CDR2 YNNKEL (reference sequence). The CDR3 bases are TGTGCCAGCAGCCAAGATAGAGCGAGCGAAATCCAGTACTTC. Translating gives CASSQDRASEIQYF.

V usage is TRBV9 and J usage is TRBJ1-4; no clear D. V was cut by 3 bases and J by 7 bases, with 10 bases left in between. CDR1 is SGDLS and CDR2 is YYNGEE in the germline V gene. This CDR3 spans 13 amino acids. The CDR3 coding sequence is TGTGCCAGCAGCGCCGGCACTCTTGAAAAACTGTTTTTT. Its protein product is CASSAGTLEKLFF.

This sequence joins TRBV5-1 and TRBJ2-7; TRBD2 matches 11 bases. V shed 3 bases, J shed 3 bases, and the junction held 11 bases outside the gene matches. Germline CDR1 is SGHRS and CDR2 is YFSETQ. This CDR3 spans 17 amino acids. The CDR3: CASSSLTKTSGNYEQYF. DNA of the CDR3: TGCGCCAGCAGCTCCCTAACAAAGACTAGCGGGAACTACGAGCAGTACTTC.

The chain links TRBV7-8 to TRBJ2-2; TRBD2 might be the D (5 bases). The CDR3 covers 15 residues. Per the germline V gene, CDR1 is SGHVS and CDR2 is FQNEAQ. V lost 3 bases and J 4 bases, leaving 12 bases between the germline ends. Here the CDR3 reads CASSFPIGGTGELFF. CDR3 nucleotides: TGTGCCAGCAGCTTCCCGATTGGAGGCACCGGGGAGCTGTTTTTT.

This CDR3 is CASSPLTSGITDTQYF. The CDR3 DNA is TGTGCCAGCAGTCCGCTGACTAGCGGGATAACAGATACGCAGTATTTT. The chain has TRBV28 and TRBJ2-3; 11 nucleotides align to TRBD2. In germline, CDR1 is MDHEN, CDR2 SYDVKM. The CDR3 sequence is 16 residues long. Losses at the gene ends were 5 bases for V and 3 bases for J; bases not matched to a gene: 7.

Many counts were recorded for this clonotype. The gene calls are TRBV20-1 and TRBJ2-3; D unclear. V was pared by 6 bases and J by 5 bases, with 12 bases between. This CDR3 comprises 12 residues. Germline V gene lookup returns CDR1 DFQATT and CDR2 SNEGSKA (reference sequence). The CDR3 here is CSARPSLDTQYF. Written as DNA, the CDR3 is TGCAGTGCGCGCCCCTCCCTAGATACGCAGTATTTT.

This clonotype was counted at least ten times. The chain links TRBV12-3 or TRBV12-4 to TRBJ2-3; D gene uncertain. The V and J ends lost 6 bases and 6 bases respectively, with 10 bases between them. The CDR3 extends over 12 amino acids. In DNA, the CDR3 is TGTGCCAGCAGCACCTTACAGGATACGCAGTATTTT. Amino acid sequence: CASSTLQDTQYF.

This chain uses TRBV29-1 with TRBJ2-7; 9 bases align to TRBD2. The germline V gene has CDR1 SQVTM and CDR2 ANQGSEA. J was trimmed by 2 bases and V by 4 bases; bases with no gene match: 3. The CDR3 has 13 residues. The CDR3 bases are TGCAGCGTTGGTGCTAGCGGGACCTACGAGCAGTACTTC. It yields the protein CSVGASGTYEQYF.

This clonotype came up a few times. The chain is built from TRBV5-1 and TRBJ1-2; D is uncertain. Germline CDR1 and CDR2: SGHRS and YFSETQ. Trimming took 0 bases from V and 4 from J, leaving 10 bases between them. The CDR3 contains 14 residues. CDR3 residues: CASSLGSNRYGYTF. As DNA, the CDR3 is TGCGCCAGCAGCTTGGGGTCTAACCGCTATGGCTACACCTTC.

The CDR3 spells CASIRLAGSGGELFF. The CDR3 DNA is TGTGCCAGCATACGACTAGCGGGAAGTGGGGGGGAGCTGTTTTTT. The chain links TRBV6-1 to TRBJ2-2, with TRBD2 matching 11 bases. The germline V gene has CDR1 MNHNS and CDR2 SASEGT. V shed 7 bases, J shed 8 bases, and the junction held 9 bases outside the gene matches. The CDR3 sequence is 15 residues long.

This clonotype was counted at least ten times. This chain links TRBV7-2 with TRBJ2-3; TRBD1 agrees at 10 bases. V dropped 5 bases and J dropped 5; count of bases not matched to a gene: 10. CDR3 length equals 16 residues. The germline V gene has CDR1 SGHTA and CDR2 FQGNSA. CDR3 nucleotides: TGTGCCAGCAGCCCGCGGGACAGGGGAAGAGGAGATACGCAGTATTTT. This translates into CASSPRDRGRGDTQYF.

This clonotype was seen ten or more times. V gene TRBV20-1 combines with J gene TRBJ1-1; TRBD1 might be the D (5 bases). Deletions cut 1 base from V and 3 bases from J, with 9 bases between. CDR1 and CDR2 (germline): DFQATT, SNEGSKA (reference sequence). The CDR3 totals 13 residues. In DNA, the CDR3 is TGCAGTGCTAGAGTGGCGGGGGACACTGAAGCTTTCTTT. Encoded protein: CSARVAGDTEAFF.

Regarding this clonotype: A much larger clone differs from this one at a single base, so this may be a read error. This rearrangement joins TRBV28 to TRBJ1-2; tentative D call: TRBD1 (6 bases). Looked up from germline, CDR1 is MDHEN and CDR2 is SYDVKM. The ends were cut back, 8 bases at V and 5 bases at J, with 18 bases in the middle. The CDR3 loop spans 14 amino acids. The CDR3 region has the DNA TGTGCCAGCGGTTCCGGACAGAACCTATATGGCTACACCTTC. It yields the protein CASGSGQNLYGYTF.

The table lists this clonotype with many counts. The CDR3 bases are TGCAGTGCTCGACCGGCAGCGGCGGGCACAGATACGCAGTATTTT. Protein sequence: CSARPAAAGTDTQYF. The chain couples TRBV20-1 to TRBJ2-3; D may be TRBD2 (5 bases). Germline values: CDR1 DFQATT, CDR2 SNEGSKA (reference sequence). The CDR3 extends over 15 amino acids. V shed 5 bases and J shed 1 base, with 16 bases lying between them.

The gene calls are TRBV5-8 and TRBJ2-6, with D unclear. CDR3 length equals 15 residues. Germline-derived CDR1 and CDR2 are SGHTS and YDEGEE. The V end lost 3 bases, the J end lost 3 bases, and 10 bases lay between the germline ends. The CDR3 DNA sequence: TGTGCCAGCAGCTCACCTCGAGGTGGGGCCAACGTCCTGACTTTC. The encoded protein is CASSSPRGGANVLTF.

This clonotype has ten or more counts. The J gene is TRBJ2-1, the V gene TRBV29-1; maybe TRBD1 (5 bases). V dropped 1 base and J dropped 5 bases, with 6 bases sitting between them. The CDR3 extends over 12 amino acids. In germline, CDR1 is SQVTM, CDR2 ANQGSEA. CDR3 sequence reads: CSVEAGHNEQFF. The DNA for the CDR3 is TGCAGCGTTGAAGCAGGGCACAATGAGCAGTTCTTC.